This TCR beta chain was retrieved from a study of shared clonotypes between healthy human individuals. Regarding the study as a whole: Naive subsets generally had larger estimated richness than memory subsets.

Selected positively for CCR7 and CD45RO-negative, naive CD8 cells excluded terminally differentiated effector memory CD45RA+ cells. Of note for this clone: Its antigen is still unknown.

Repertoires were generated with immunoSEQ multiplex PCR, while TCRdb's copy carries only in-frame clones and drops some. This table holds a few million clones, about 94% found once. The source of this sequence is a man aged 18 to 29 in good health. Some clones in this sample may be carry-over from other donors' samples. The sequenced sample was naive CD8+ T cells from PBMCs.

DNA of the CDR3: TGTGCCAGCAGCGAGGGACAGAGCGCTTGGAACGAGCAGTACTTC. Protein product: CASSEGQSAWNEQYF. V and J are TRBV7-2 and TRBJ2-7, with TRBD1 matching 7 bases. CDR3 length equals 15 residues. V lost 5 bases, J lost 5 bases, and 12 bases stayed unmatched. CDR1 is SGHTA and CDR2 is FQGNSA in the germline V gene.